One sample yielded the 9 T cell receptor beta chains listed below, sequenced in a study of blood T cell repertoires in COVID-19 (dated by TCRdb to about 2020). The library was made by the immunoSEQ multiplex PCR assay. TCRdb took this table from immuneACCESS and kept in-frame rearrangements with V and J called. Such tables lack part of the clones; where checked against another copy, unresolved V genes explain under half of the gap, and the rest is unexplained. A total of 55,000 to 70,000 clones appear in this sample, about four fifths of them only once. The ten largest clones represent around 10% of the sample. The sequenced sample was peripheral blood. The receptors here all came from a woman of 80 years or more with acute or convalescent COVID-19.

This clone has only a few counts. The chain joins TRBV27 to TRBJ2-5; 9 nucleotides align to TRBD2. This CDR3 contains 16 residues. The V gene end was trimmed by 2 bases and the J gene end by 1 base; junction bases not matched to a gene: 5. Germline CDR1 reads MNHEY; CDR2 reads SMNVEV (reference sequence). The CDR3 sequence is CASSLRLAGSQETQYF. The CDR3, as DNA: TGTGCCAGCAGTTTAAGGCTAGCGGGGTCCCAAGAGACCCAGTACTTC.

The CDR3 coding sequence is TGTGCCAGCAGCTTTTCAGGGGGCGACCTCGGCGAGGGAAATTCACCCCTCCACTTT. This encodes CASSFSGGDLGEGNSPLHF. The chain is built from TRBV5-6 and TRBJ1-6; 8 positions match TRBD1. The CDR3 length is 19 residues. CDR1 and CDR2 (germline): SGHDT, YYEEEE. The V segment lost 2 bases and the J segment 7 bases; nucleotides outside the gene matches: 17.

This rearrangement joins TRBV30 to TRBJ2-3; 9 bases are shared with TRBD2. From germline, CDR1 is GTSNPN and CDR2 SVGIG (reference sequence). V was pared by 4 bases and J by 5 bases, with 16 bases of the junction left unmatched. The CDR3 is 17 amino acids. CDR3 sequence: CAWKGGLAGWGLDTQYF. The CDR3 DNA sequence: TGTGCCTGGAAGGGAGGGCTAGCGGGGTGGGGGCTAGATACGCAGTATTTT.

This chain connects TRBV19 to TRBJ2-3; 12 bases map to TRBD1. The CDR3 has 17 amino acids. Germline-derived CDR1 and CDR2 are LNHDA and SQIVND (reference sequence). With 4 bases clipped from V and 0 bases from J, the junction kept 5 bases outside the gene matches. CDR3 loop: CASSKGTGGLSTDTQYF. The CDR3 DNA reads TGTGCCAGTAGTAAAGGGACAGGGGGCCTGAGCACAGATACGCAGTATTTT. Supplemented by reference TRBV19 and TRBJ2-3, the full variable domain reads DGGITQSPKYLFRKEGQNVTLSCEQNLNHDAMYWYRQDPGQGLRLIYYSQIVNDFQKGDIAEGYSVSREKKESFPLTVTSAQKNPTAFYLCASSKGTGGLSTDTQYFGPGTRLTVL.

The sample holds a few counts of this clone. This chain connects TRBV10-1 to TRBJ1-1; no firm D call. CDR1 is WNHNN and CDR2 is SYGVQD in the germline V gene (reference sequence). The ends were cut back, 3 bases at V and 5 bases at J, with 10 bases in the middle. The length of the CDR3 is 13 residues. CDR3 sequence: CASSDPGGTEAFF. As DNA, the CDR3 is TGCGCCAGCAGTGATCCTGGAGGGACTGAAGCTTTCTTT.

This chain links TRBV2 with TRBJ1-2, with unresolved D. Germline V gene lookup returns CDR1 SNHLY and CDR2 FYNNEI. This CDR3 has 14 amino acids. The V end was cut by 3 bases, the J end by 0 bases, with 8 bases between. For the CDR3, the DNA is TGTGCCAGCAGTGAGAATACTTCTAACTATGGCTACACCTTC. Its translation is CASSENTSNYGYTF.

In its sample, this clone was seen a few times. The CDR3 loop is CASRRTSSNQPQHF. The CDR3 nucleotides read TGTGCCAGCAGGCGGACATCTAGCAATCAGCCCCAGCATTTT. The chain uses TRBV27 and TRBJ1-5; a possible D gene is TRBD1 (5 bases). CDR1 and CDR2 from the germline V gene are MNHEY and SMNVEV (reference sequence). The V end was cut by 6 bases, the J end by 0 bases, with 9 bases between. The CDR3 runs to 14 residues.

In nucleotides, the CDR3 is TGTGCCAGTAAGGGACAGGGGGCGGGGGAGCAGTACTTC. It encodes CASKGQGAGEQYF. This chain connects TRBV19 to TRBJ2-7; TRBD1 matches 12 bases. This CDR3 spans 13 amino acids. The ends lost 7 bases at V and 7 bases at J; junction bases unmatched: 5. In germline, CDR1 is LNHDA, CDR2 SQIVND (reference sequence).

V and J are TRBV13 and TRBJ2-7; the D gene is possibly TRBD2 (6 bases). V was trimmed by 3 bases and J by 7 bases, leaving 13 bases between them. Germline CDR1 and CDR2: PRHDT and FYEKMQ (reference sequence). The CDR3 extends over 13 amino acids. The CDR3: CASSFRPRGEQYF. The CDR3 DNA follows: TGTGCCAGCAGCTTCCGGCCCCGGGGGGAGCAGTACTTC.